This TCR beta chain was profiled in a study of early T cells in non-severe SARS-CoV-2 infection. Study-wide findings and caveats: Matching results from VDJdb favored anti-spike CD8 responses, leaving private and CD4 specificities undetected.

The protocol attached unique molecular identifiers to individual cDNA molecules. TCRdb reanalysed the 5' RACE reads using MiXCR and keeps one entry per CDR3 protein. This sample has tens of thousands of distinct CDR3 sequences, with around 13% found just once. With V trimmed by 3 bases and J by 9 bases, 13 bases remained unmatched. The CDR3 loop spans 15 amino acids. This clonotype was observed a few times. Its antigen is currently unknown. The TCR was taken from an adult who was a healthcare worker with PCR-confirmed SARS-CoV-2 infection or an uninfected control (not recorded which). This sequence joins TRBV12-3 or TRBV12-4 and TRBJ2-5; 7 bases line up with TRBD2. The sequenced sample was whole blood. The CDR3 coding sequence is TGTGCCAGCAGTTTCACGCTAGCGGCCATCGGGGCCCAGTACTTC. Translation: CASSFTLAAIGAQYF.